Following are 17 T cell receptor beta chains from one sample sequenced in a study of T cells in Graves' hyperthyroidism and ophthalmopathy. It was RNA transcripts that yielded the amplified TCR beta CDR3 regions. A set of HTBI primers served as the primers for a first-round RT-PCR of the TCR CDR3. Each CDR3 protein is one row after TCRdb ran MiXCR on the multiplex PCR reads. The sample lists around 350,000 distinct CDR3 sequences; around 14% were seen once. Sequencing was carried out using blood. All receptors derive from a woman between 18 and 29 years old with Graves' hyperthyroidism.

Many counts were recorded for this clonotype. The chain carries TRBV28 and TRBJ1-1; D remains ambiguous. Germline values: CDR1 MDHEN, CDR2 SYDVKM. The CDR3 contains 11 residues. V was pared by 11 bases and J by 1 base, with 8 bases between. The CDR3 region is CAVKENTEAFF. The DNA for the CDR3 is TGTGCCGTTAAAGAGAACACTGAAGCTTTCTTT.

This clonotype was counted many times. The chain carries TRBV3-1 and TRBJ1-2; the D is unclear. The CDR3 has 15 amino acids. From germline, CDR1 is LGHDT and CDR2 YNNKEL (reference sequence). V lost 0 bases and J 2 bases, leaving 10 bases between the germline ends. The CDR3 protein is CASSQDQATNYGYTF. In DNA form, the CDR3 reads TGTGCCAGCAGCCAAGATCAGGCGACGAACTATGGCTACACCTTC.

Many counts were recorded for this clonotype. The J gene is TRBJ2-7, the V gene TRBV7-9; TRBD1 matches at 7 bases. The CDR3 length is 13 residues. Germline CDR1 SEHNR, CDR2 FQNEAQ (reference sequence). V was clipped by 5 bases and J by 3 bases; unmatched bases: 4. The CDR3 nucleotides read TGTGCCAGCAGCGGGACAGACCTCTACGAGCAGTACTTC. This codes for CASSGTDLYEQYF.

This clonotype came up many times. V and J are TRBV12-3 or TRBV12-4 and TRBJ2-1, with a weak D call TRBD1 (6 bases). V was shortened by 3 bases and J by 4 bases, with 13 bases between the two germline ends. The CDR3 totals 15 residues. In DNA, the CDR3 is TGTGCCAGCAGTTTCAGACAGGACCCATACAATGAGCAGTTCTTC. As protein: CASSFRQDPYNEQFF.

The chain links TRBV18 to TRBJ1-5, with D unresolved. The CDR3 has 16 residues. CDR1 is KGHSH and CDR2 is LQKENI in the germline V gene. V shed 4 bases and J shed 0 bases, with 13 bases lying between them. For the CDR3, the DNA is TGTGCCAGCTCACAACAAGAGAGCGGTAGCAATCAGCCCCAGCATTTT. As protein: CASSQQESGSNQPQHF.

This clonotype was seen at least ten times. The chain combines TRBV9 with TRBJ2-7, with no clear D. Germline V gene data show CDR1 as SGDLS and CDR2 as YYNGEE. CDR3 length equals 16 residues. V was shortened by 1 base and J by 2 bases, with 16 bases between the two germline ends. The CDR3 DNA follows: TGTGCCAGCAGCGTACAACCGTCGAGCGCAACCTACGAGCAGTACTTC. Encoded protein: CASSVQPSSATYEQYF.

This clonotype was detected a few times. The chain has TRBV5-1 and TRBJ2-5, with D perhaps matching TRBD2 (5 bases). V gave up 1 base and J gave up 9 bases, with 13 bases separating them. The CDR3 totals 13 residues. CDR1 is SGHRS, CDR2 YFSETQ, per germline. CDR3: CASSLTALEAQYF. Here the CDR3 DNA reads TGCGCCAGCAGCTTGACAGCCTTGGAGGCCCAGTACTTC.

This clonotype was detected only a few times. A much more abundant neighbour one base away suggests this may be a read error. The V gene is TRBV10-3, the J gene TRBJ2-7; D is tentatively TRBD1 or TRBD2 (5 bases each). Germline V gives CDR1 ENHRY, CDR2 SYGVKD. Trimming took off 8 bases at V and 3 bases at J, with 8 bases between the two ends. The CDR3 contains 11 residues. The CDR3 bases are TGTGCCATCGGGGGAATCTACGAGCAGTACTTC. Its translation is CAIGGIYEQYF.

This clonotype turned up a few times. The CDR3: CASSLGGQDTQYF. The CDR3 DNA is TGTGCCAGCAGCTTGGGCGGGCAAGATACGCAGTATTTT. The chain uses TRBV11-2 and TRBJ2-3, with TRBD2 as a possible D gene (5 bases). The CDR3 is 13 residues long. Germline V lookup: CDR1 SGHAT, CDR2 FQNNGV. Deletions cut 3 bases from V and 5 bases from J, with 9 bases between.

This clonotype was counted many times. V is TRBV4-1 and J is TRBJ1-1; D not certain. Trimming cost V 0 bases and J 7 bases, with 3 bases left between them. Germline CDR1 MGHRA, CDR2 YSYEKL. The CDR3 runs 11 residues. CDR3 in DNA: TGCGCCAGCAGCCAAGAGATTGAAGCTTTCTTT. Translated: CASSQEIEAFF.

This clonotype showed up many times. The rearrangement links TRBV7-6 to TRBJ2-6; TRBD1 might be the D (5 bases). This CDR3 is built from 15 residues. The germline V and J ends were trimmed by 1 base and 2 bases, with 6 bases remaining between them. Germline V lookup: CDR1 SGHVS, CDR2 FNYEAQ. Here the CDR3 reads CASSLEGAGANVLTF. In nucleotides, the CDR3 is TGTGCCAGCAGCTTAGAAGGGGCTGGGGCCAACGTCCTGACTTTC.

This clonotype has a handful of counts. This chain uses TRBV11-2 with TRBJ1-6; D remains unclear. From germline, CDR1 is SGHAT and CDR2 FQNNGV. Trimming removed 8 bases at V and 4 bases at J, with 9 bases between. The CDR3 runs 13 residues. CDR3 protein: CASGREYNSPLHF. In DNA form, the CDR3 reads TGTGCCAGCGGGAGGGAGTATAATTCACCCCTCCACTTT.

The sample holds many counts of this clonotype. The J gene is TRBJ2-1, the V gene TRBV5-1, with D possibly matching TRBD1 (6 bases). Germline V CDR1 and CDR2: SGHRS, YFSETQ. Trimming took 3 bases from V and 10 from J, leaving 17 bases between them. CDR3 length: 14 amino acids. CDR3 coding DNA: TGCGCCAGCAGCTGGCTACAGGGACGCGGGGAGCAGTTCTTC. This translates into CASSWLQGRGEQFF.

This clonotype was detected many times. This sequence joins TRBV7-8 and TRBJ1-2, with D uncertain. Trimming removed 3 bases at V and 2 bases at J, with 13 bases between. Germline CDR1 SGHVS, CDR2 FQNEAQ. The length of the CDR3 is 15 residues. CDR3 protein: CASSLREGGNYGYTF. Here the CDR3 DNA reads TGTGCCAGCAGCTTGAGGGAGGGAGGCAACTATGGCTACACCTTC. Complete variable domain (other parts from reference TRBV7-8 and TRBJ1-2): GAGVSQSPRYKVAKRGQDVALRCDPISGHVSLFWYQQALGQGPEFLTYFQNEAQLDKSGLPSDRFFAERPEGSVSTLKIQRTQQEDSAVYLCASSLREGGNYGYTFGSGTRLTVV.

This clonotype was observed at least ten times. The chain combines TRBV11-2 with TRBJ1-5, with TRBD1 as a possible D gene (5 bases). This CDR3 spans 15 amino acids. Trimming removed 4 bases from V and 6 bases from J, with 16 bases in between. Germline V gene sequence: CDR1 SGHAT, CDR2 FQNNGV. The CDR3 protein is CASSWDSQGGQPQHF. The CDR3 DNA follows: TGTGCCAGCAGCTGGGACTCACAAGGCGGTCAGCCCCAGCATTTT.

This clonotype has ten or more counts. J is TRBJ1-5 and V is TRBV6-1; D uncertain. Germline V CDR1 and CDR2: MNHNS, SASEGT. The CDR3 consists of 15 residues. V was clipped by 1 base and J by 3 bases, with 10 bases between them. The CDR3 nucleotides read TGTGCCAGCAGTGAAGACGGGAGGATCAATCAGCCCCAGCATTTT. It encodes CASSEDGRINQPQHF.

In regard to this clonotype: A single base separates this from a much larger clone, so it may be a read error. The V and J genes are TRBV6-1 and TRBJ1-2; D is undetermined. The CDR3 covers 13 residues. The V gene lost 8 bases and the J gene lost 4 bases, with 14 bases spanning the gap. The germline CDR1 and CDR2 sequences are MNHNS and SASEGT. The CDR3 nucleotides are TGTGCCAGCTGTGGACGGGGATTCTATGGCTACACCTTC. Protein product: CASCGRGFYGYTF.